This TCR beta chain was sequenced for a study of identical twins. This CDR3 comprises 12 residues. V dropped 4 bases and J dropped 8 bases, with 14 bases sitting between them. Germline V gene data show CDR1 as DFQATT and CDR2 as SNEGSKA (reference sequence). This clonotype was observed a handful of times. Using its own MiXCR run on the 5' RACE reads, TCRdb lists one record per CDR3 protein. The table has about 470,000 distinct CDR3 sequences, 20% to 25% seen once. The same sample was also used in a study of T cells expressing NK-cell markers. As that study records: In 6 or 7 donors, dominant NKG2C+ clonotypes were about 1.0-7.5% of CD8+ T cells.

The sequence derives from a woman between 18 and 29 years old in good health. The chain combines TRBV20-1 with TRBJ1-2; possibly TRBD1 for D (5 bases). The sequenced material came from CD4+ T cells sorted from blood. The CDR3 is CSAIPSWGGYTF. The CDR3 nucleotides read TGCAGTGCTATTCCGAGTTGGGGGGGCTACACCTTC.